These 19 T cell receptor beta chains were sequenced from one sample in a study of blood T cells in healthy people across ages. A second PCR of roughly 7 to 11 cycles used a sample-barcoded 5' primer and a J-beta primer mix. One entry per CDR3 protein, called by TCRdb with MiXCR from the 5' RACE reads. This table holds 550,000 to 650,000 distinct CDR3 sequences, 25% to 35% found once. Material for sequencing was blood. The receptor source for this set is a woman aged 80 or over in good health.

This clonotype was recorded many times. V and J are TRBV7-3 and TRBJ2-1, with D uncertain. The CDR3 loop spans 15 amino acids. V lost 2 bases and J lost 4, with 12 bases in between. Germline lookup yields CDR1 SGHTA and CDR2 FQGTGA. The CDR3 DNA is TGTGCCAGCAGCTTACTACCGTCATTGTACAATGAGCAGTTCTTC. As protein: CASSLLPSLYNEQFF.

This clonotype was seen ten or more times. The gene calls are TRBV7-3 and TRBJ1-6, with D possibly TRBD1 on 5 matching bases. Germline V gene sequence: CDR1 SGHTA, CDR2 FQGTGA. V was trimmed by 5 bases and J by 7 bases, leaving 9 bases between them. The CDR3 is 13 amino acids. CDR3 in DNA: TGTGCCAGCAGCCAGGGACTCAATTCACCCCTCCACTTT. Protein sequence: CASSQGLNSPLHF.

This clonotype was seen only a few times. The chain couples TRBV5-4 to TRBJ2-5; D might be TRBD1 (6 bases). CDR1 and CDR2 from the germline V gene are SGHNT and YYREEE (reference sequence). CDR3 size: 14 residues. Deletions cut 4 bases from V and 11 bases from J, with 21 bases between. Written as DNA, the CDR3 is TGTGCCAGCAGCCCATGGACTGGGGACATCAAGCAGTACTTC. It encodes CASSPWTGDIKQYF.

A remark on this clonotype: A much larger clone differs by one base, so this may be a read error. The rearrangement links TRBV6-5 to TRBJ1-5; D might be TRBD1 (5 bases). In germline, CDR1 is MNHEY, CDR2 SVGAGI. The CDR3 has 12 amino acids. This chain's CDR3 is CTSRNRNQPQHF. The CDR3 DNA is TGTACCAGCAGAAACAGGAATCAGCCCCAGCATTTT.

This clonotype is a singleton in its sample. The rearrangement links TRBV4-1 to TRBJ2-7; weak D call: TRBD1 (6 bases). Germline V lookup: CDR1 MGHRA, CDR2 YSYEKL. The CDR3 runs 14 residues. The V and J ends lost 4 bases and 7 bases respectively, with 17 bases between them. The DNA for the CDR3 is TGCGCCAGCAGCCGGGACACTGTCCTAGTTGAGCAGTACTTC. It codes for CASSRDTVLVEQYF.

This clonotype has a count of ten or more. The chain uses TRBV20-1 and TRBJ1-2; maybe TRBD1 (6 bases). Deletions cut 0 bases from V and 2 bases from J, with 10 bases between. CDR1 and CDR2 from the germline V gene are DFQATT and SNEGSKA (reference sequence). The CDR3 length is 14 residues. The CDR3 region is CSARDRQGNYGYTF. The CDR3 bases are TGCAGTGCTAGAGATCGCCAGGGGAACTATGGCTACACCTTC.

This clonotype has at least ten counts. A much larger clone is a single base away; this may be a read error. The V and J genes are TRBV10-3 and TRBJ2-6; possibly TRBD1 for D (5 bases). The CDR3 is made up of 14 amino acids. In germline, CDR1 is ENHRY, CDR2 SYGVKD. CDR3 sequence: CAIPDSSGANVRTF. The CDR3 DNA reads as TGTGCCATCCCTGACAGCTCTGGGGCCAACGTCCGGACTTTC.

This clonotype was observed many times. The rearrangement uses TRBV7-9 and TRBJ2-3; D possibly matches TRBD1 or TRBD2 (6 bases each). Trimming removed 8 bases at V and 2 bases at J, with 17 bases between. Germline V CDR1 and CDR2: SEHNR, FQNEAQ (reference sequence). This CDR3 region has 15 residues. CDR3 residues: CASAETGADTDTQYF. CDR3 nucleotides: TGTGCCAGCGCAGAAACGGGGGCCGACACAGATACGCAGTATTTT.

This clonotype was seen many times. V is TRBV11-3 and J is TRBJ2-3; 9 bases align to TRBD1. V shed 5 bases, J shed 4 bases, and the junction held 4 bases outside the gene matches. The CDR3 has 14 amino acids. Germline V lookup: CDR1 SGHNT, CDR2 YENEEA. Written as DNA, the CDR3 is TGTGCCAGCAGCAGACAGGGGGGGGCAGATACGCAGTATTTT. The encoded protein is CASSRQGGADTQYF. Complete variable domain (other parts from reference TRBV11-3 and TRBJ2-3): EAGVVQSPRYKIIEKKQPVAFWCNPISGHNTLYWYLQNLGQGPELLIRYENEEAVDDSQLPKDRFSAERLKGVDSTLKIQPAELGDSAVYLCASSRQGGADTQYFGPGTRLTVL.

This clonotype was seen a handful of times. V is TRBV10-3 and J is TRBJ1-1; perhaps TRBD1 as D (6 bases). This CDR3 spans 15 amino acids. Per germline, CDR1 ENHRY and CDR2 SYGVKD. V was cut by 1 base and J by 3 bases, with 12 bases left in between. CDR3 in amino acids: CAISEYRVGDTEAFF. CDR3 nucleotide sequence: TGTGCCATCAGTGAGTACAGGGTGGGGGACACTGAAGCTTTCTTT.

This clonotype occurred many times. The CDR3 is CAIRTSKSDTQYF. In nucleotides, the CDR3 is TGTGCCATCAGGACTAGCAAGTCAGATACGCAGTATTTT. J is TRBJ2-3 and V is TRBV10-3; TRBD2 agrees at 7 bases. The V gene end was trimmed by 6 bases and the J gene end by 4 bases; junction bases not matched to a gene: 4. The CDR3 length is 13 residues. CDR1 ENHRY and CDR2 SYGVKD come from the germline V gene.

This clonotype was seen at least ten times. CDR3 nucleotides: TGTGCCAGCAGTTTGCTGGACAGGGCTTCCTCCTACGAGCAGTACTTC. Translation gives CASSLLDRASSYEQYF. The chain joins TRBV12-3 or TRBV12-4 to TRBJ2-7, with 8 bases matching TRBD1. The V segment lost 3 bases and the J segment 0 bases; nucleotides outside the gene matches: 7. The CDR3 totals 16 residues.

A few counts support this clonotype. This chain uses TRBV18 with TRBJ1-6; the match to TRBD1 covers 8 bases. The ends lost 3 bases at V and 11 bases at J; junction bases unmatched: 6. CDR1 and CDR2 from the germline V gene are KGHSH and LQKENI. The CDR3 is made up of 14 amino acids. The CDR3 here is CASSPDRGTTPLHF. DNA for the CDR3: TGTGCCAGCTCACCCGACAGGGGTACGACACCCCTCCACTTT.

The chain uses TRBV7-3 and TRBJ2-5, with D possibly being TRBD1 (5 bases). The CDR3 has 15 amino acids. Trimming left V 2 bases short and J 11 bases short, with 21 bases between. Germline-derived CDR1 and CDR2 are SGHTA and FQGTGA. The CDR3 reads CASSLGRGTYNEQYF. CDR3 nucleotide sequence: TGTGCCAGCAGCTTAGGAAGGGGAACTTACAATGAGCAGTACTTC.

The chain joins TRBV12-3 or TRBV12-4 to TRBJ2-4; TRBD2 might be the D (5 bases). This CDR3 comprises 12 residues. Trimming shortened V by 6 bases and J by 13 bases, and 16 bases separated the two germline ends. The CDR3 protein is CASSRGLDEQYF. CDR3 coding DNA: TGTGCCAGCAGCCGCGGGTTGGATGAGCAGTACTTC.

As for this clonotype: Since a much larger clone is just one base distant, this may be a read error. This chain connects TRBV7-2 to TRBJ1-4; TRBD1 might be the D (6 bases). Germline V gene data show CDR1 as SGHTA and CDR2 as FQGNSA. This CDR3 region has 14 residues. The CDR3 region has the DNA TGTGCCAGCAGCGTCGGGGGGCCTGGTGAAAAACGGTTTTTT. Its translation is CASSVGGPGEKRFF.

This clonotype was recorded many times. The rearrangement links TRBV20-1 to TRBJ2-5; TRBD1 might be the D (7 bases). V was pared by 2 bases and J by 5 bases, with 15 bases between. Germline V gene data show CDR1 as DFQATT and CDR2 as SNEGSKA (reference sequence). This CDR3 is built from 14 residues. CDR3 coding DNA: TGCAGTGCTAGATTACAGGGGAGGAGGGAGACCCAGTACTTC. This translates into CSARLQGRRETQYF.

The J gene is TRBJ2-5, the V gene TRBV5-5, with 7 bases aligning to TRBD1. The V gene's germline CDR1 is SGHKS and CDR2 YYEKEE (reference sequence). This CDR3 is built from 16 residues. Trimming removed 4 bases from V and 9 bases from J; junction bases left unmatched: 18. CDR3 coding DNA: TGTGCCAGCAGCCCCGGGGACAGAGGAATCCAGGACCCCCAGTACTTC. Amino acid sequence: CASSPGDRGIQDPQYF.

This clonotype was found many times. The chain recombines TRBV10-3 with TRBJ2-4; tentatively, D is TRBD2 (6 bases). V lost 2 bases, J lost 5 bases, and 16 bases lay in between. Germline assignment: CDR1 ENHRY and CDR2 SYGVKD. The CDR3 is 16 residues long. CDR3 in amino acids: CAISEGLGGAENIQYF. In DNA, the CDR3 is TGTGCCATCAGTGAGGGATTGGGGGGAGCGGAAAACATTCAGTACTTC.